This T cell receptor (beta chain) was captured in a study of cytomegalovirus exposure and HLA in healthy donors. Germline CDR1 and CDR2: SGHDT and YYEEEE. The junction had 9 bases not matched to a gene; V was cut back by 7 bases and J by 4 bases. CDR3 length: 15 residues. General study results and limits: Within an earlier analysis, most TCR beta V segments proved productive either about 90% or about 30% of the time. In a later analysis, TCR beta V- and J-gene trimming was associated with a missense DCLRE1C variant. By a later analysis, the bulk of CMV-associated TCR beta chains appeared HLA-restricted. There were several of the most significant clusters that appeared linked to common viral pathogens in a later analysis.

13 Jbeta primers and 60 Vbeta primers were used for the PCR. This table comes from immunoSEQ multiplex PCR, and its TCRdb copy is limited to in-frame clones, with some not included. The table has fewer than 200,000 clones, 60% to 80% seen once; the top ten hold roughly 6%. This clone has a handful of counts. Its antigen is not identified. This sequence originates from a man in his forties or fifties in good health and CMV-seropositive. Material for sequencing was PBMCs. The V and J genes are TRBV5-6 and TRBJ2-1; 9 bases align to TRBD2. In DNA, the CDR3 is TGTGCCAGCTCCCTCGGCGGGAGGGGGTACAATGAGCAGTTCTTC. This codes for CASSLGGRGYNEQFF.